This paragraph covers one TCR beta chain sequence. TCRdb's table, derived via immunoSEQ multiplex PCR, lists solely in-frame clones and lacks some. The sample holds about 33,000 clones; less than 95% are singletons and the top ten take 6% to 8%. This sample is drawn from a study of T cells in tuberculosis. Trimming took off 0 bases at V and 6 bases at J, with 8 bases between the two ends. Germline V gives CDR1 LNHDA, CDR2 SQIVND (reference sequence). The CDR3 is 13 residues long. The sequencing input was PBMCs. The genes are TRBV19 and TRBJ1-1; tentative D call: TRBD1 (5 bases). This sequence originates from a donor aged 5 to 30 with latent tuberculosis or without tuberculosis infection. Some clones in this sample may be carry-over from other donors' samples. The CDR3 nucleotides read TGTGCCAGTAGTATAGATCGGGGGTCTGAAGCTTTCTTT. It specifies CASSIDRGSEAFF.